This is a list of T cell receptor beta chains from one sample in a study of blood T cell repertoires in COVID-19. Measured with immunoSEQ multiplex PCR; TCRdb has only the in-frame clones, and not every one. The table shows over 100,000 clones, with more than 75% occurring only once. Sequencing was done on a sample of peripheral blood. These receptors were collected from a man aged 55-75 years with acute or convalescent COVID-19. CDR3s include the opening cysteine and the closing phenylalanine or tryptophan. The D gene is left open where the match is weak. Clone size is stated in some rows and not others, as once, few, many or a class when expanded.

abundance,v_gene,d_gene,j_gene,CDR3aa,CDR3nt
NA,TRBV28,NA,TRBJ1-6,CASRLQVLNSPLHF,TGTGCCAGCAGACTCCAGGTCCTTAATTCACCCCTCCACTTT
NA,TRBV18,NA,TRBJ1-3,CASSLTAPGPSGNTIYF,TGTGCCAGCTCATTGACTGCCCCAGGGCCCTCCGGAAACACCATATATTTT
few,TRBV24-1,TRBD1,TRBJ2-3,CATSDPGQGTDTQYF,TGTGCCACCAGTGACCCGGGACAGGGAACAGATACGCAGTATTTT
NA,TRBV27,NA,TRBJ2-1,CASSFRFVLEADNEQFF,TGTGCCAGCAGTTTCCGGTTTGTTTTGGAGGCAGACAATGAGCAGTTCTTC
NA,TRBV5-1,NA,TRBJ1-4,CASSPLGGVGEKLFF,TGCGCCAGCAGCCCGCTAGGCGGGGTCGGTGAAAAACTGTTTTTT
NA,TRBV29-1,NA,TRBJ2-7,CSVEVGRAYEQYF,TGCAGCGTTGAAGTAGGCAGGGCCTACGAGCAGTACTTC
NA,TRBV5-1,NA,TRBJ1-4,CASSLEPGRYTNEKLFF,TGCGCCAGCAGCTTGGAACCAGGGCGGTACACTAATGAAAAACTGTTTTTT
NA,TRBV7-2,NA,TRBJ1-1,CASSLTFGSEAFF,TGTGCCAGCAGCTTGACCTTCGGGTCTGAAGCTTTCTTT
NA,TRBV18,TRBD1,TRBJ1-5,CASSGQGLNQPQHF,TGTGCCAGCTCGGGACAGGGGCTTAATCAGCCCCAGCATTTT
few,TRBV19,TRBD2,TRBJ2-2,CASSKSGTSGAGELFF,TGTGCCAGTAGTAAATCCGGGACTAGTGGCGCCGGGGAGCTGTTTTTT
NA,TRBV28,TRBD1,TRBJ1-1,CASRSRTGVGTEAFF,TGTGCCAGCCGTTCCCGGACAGGGGTGGGCACTGAAGCTTTCTTT
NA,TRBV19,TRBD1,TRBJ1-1,CASSMGRQGVNTEAFF,TGTGCCAGTAGTATGGGGCGACAGGGGGTGAACACTGAAGCTTTCTTT
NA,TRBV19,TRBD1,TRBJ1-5,CASSRDRNQPQHF,TGTGCCAGTAGTAGGGACAGGAATCAGCCCCAGCATTTT
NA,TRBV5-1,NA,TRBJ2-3,CASARDSTTGDTQYF,TGCGCCAGCGCGCGGGACTCTACCACAGGAGATACGCAGTATTTT
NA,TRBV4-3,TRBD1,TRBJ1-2,CASSQDHRGFYGYTF,TGCGCCAGCAGCCAAGATCACAGGGGATTCTATGGCTACACCTTC
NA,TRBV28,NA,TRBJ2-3,CASSWTAAHTQYF,TGTGCCAGCAGTTGGACAGCTGCACATACGCAGTATTTT
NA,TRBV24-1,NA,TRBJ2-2,CATSDSLQGLELFF,TGTGCCACCAGTGATTCGCTACAGGGCTTGGAGCTGTTTTTT
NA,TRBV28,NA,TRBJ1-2,CASSRNTNYGYTF,TGTGCCAGCAGTCGAAACACCAACTATGGCTACACCTTC
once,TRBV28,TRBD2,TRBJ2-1,CASSLLAGAHNEQFF,TGTGCCAGCAGTTTACTAGCGGGAGCGCACAATGAGCAGTTCTTC
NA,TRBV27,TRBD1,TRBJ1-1,CASTAGTGTGTEAFF,TGTGCCAGCACTGCCGGGACAGGGACGGGCACTGAAGCTTTCTTT
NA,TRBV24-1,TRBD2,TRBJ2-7,CATSEGGRGEQYF,TGTGCCACCAGTGAGGGAGGGCGAGGGGAGCAGTACTTC
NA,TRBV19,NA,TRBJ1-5,CASSTTGRAQPQHF,TGTGCCAGTAGCACAACAGGGAGGGCGCAGCCCCAGCATTTT
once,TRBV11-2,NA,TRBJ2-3,CASSLQDSTDTQYF,TGTGCCAGCAGCCTACAGGACAGCACAGATACGCAGTATTTT
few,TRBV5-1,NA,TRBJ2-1,CASSSQSRVGNEQFF,TGCGCCAGCAGCTCACAATCCAGGGTGGGCAATGAGCAGTTCTTC
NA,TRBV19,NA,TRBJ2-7,CASSTYHRYTYEQYF,TGTGCCAGTAGTACCTATCATCGATATACCTACGAGCAGTACTTC
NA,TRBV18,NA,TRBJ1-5,CASSPSYNQPQHF,TGTGCCAGCTCCCCTAGTTACAATCAGCCCCAGCATTTT
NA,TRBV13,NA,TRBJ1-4,CASSLGSRGAREKLFF,TGTGCCAGCAGCTTAGGCAGTCGGGGGGCGAGGGAAAAACTGTTTTTT
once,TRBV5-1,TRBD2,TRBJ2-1,CASSLISGSQNEQFF,TGCGCCAGCAGCTTGATTAGCGGGAGTCAGAATGAGCAGTTCTTC
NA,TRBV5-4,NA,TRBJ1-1,CASSVGAKVLVNTEAFF,TGTGCCAGCAGCGTGGGGGCGAAGGTTCTCGTGAACACTGAAGCTTTCTTT
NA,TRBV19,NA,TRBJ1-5,CASSPRTGGLYSNQPQHF,TGTGCCAGTAGTCCACGGACCGGGGGGTTATATAGCAATCAGCCCCAGCATTTT
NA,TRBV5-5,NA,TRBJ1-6,CASSVWQASSPLHF,TGTGCCAGCAGCGTGTGGCAGGCGTCCTCACCCCTCCACTTT
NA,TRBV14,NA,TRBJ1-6,CASSHDQGFENSPLHF,TGTGCCAGCAGCCATGACCAGGGTTTTGAAAATTCACCCCTCCACTTT
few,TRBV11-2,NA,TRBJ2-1,CASSLWTRAHEQFF,TGTGCCAGCAGCTTATGGACAAGGGCCCATGAGCAGTTCTTC
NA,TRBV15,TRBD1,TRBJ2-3,CATSSQRQGVKDTQYF,TGTGCCACCAGCAGCCAGAGACAGGGTGTAAAGGATACGCAGTATTTT
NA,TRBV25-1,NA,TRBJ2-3,CASSDVSVTDTQYF,TGTGCCAGCAGTGATGTCAGCGTTACAGATACGCAGTATTTT
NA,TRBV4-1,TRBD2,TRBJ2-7,CASSQPSGRQPYEQYF,TGCGCCAGCAGCCAACCAAGCGGGAGGCAACCCTACGAGCAGTACTTC
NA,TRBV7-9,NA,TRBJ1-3,CASSLVGAGNTIYF,TGTGCCAGCAGCTTAGTGGGAGCTGGAAACACCATATATTTT
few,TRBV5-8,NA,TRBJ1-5,CASSLGLDSNQPQHF,TGTGCCAGCAGCTTGGGACTGGATAGCAATCAGCCCCAGCATTTT
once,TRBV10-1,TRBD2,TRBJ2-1,CASSESTSGFRYNEQFF,TGCGCCAGCAGTGAGTCGACTAGCGGGTTTCGATACAATGAGCAGTTCTTC
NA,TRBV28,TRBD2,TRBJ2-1,CASSRTSGTPNEQFF,TGTGCCAGCAGCCGGACTAGCGGGACTCCGAATGAGCAGTTCTTC
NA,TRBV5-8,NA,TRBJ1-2,CASRRGGTNYGYTF,TGTGCCAGCCGACGGGGGGGGACTAACTATGGCTACACCTTC
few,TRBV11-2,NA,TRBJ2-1,CASSLDLSSNEQFF,TGTGCCAGCAGCTTAGACCTTAGTTCCAATGAGCAGTTCTTC
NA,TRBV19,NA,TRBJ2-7,CASSEGDWRYEQYF,TGTGCCAGTAGTGAAGGGGACTGGCGCTACGAGCAGTACTTC
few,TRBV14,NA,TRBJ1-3,CASSLTVSGNTIYF,TGTGCCAGCAGCCTTACAGTCTCTGGAAACACCATATATTTT
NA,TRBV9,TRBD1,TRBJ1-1,CASSGRQGPPWLAFF,TGTGCCAGCAGCGGAAGACAGGGGCCGCCTTGGTTGGCTTTCTTT
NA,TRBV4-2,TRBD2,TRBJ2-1,CASSQVGIGAGGKNEQFF,TGTGCCAGCAGCCAAGTTGGGATCGGGGCGGGAGGAAAGAATGAGCAGTTCTTC
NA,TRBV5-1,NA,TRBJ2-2,CASRPNLEYTGELFF,TGCGCCAGCAGGCCCAATCTGGAGTACACCGGGGAGCTGTTTTTT
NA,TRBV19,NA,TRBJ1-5,CASSIRLQYGSQPQHF,TGTGCCAGTAGTATAAGACTGCAATACGGGTCCCAGCCCCAGCATTTT
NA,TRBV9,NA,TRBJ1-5,CASSAGSPVSNQPQHF,TGTGCCAGCAGCGCGGGGTCACCTGTCAGTAATCAGCCCCAGCATTTT
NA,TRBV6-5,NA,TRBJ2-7,CASSRDFSSYEQYF,TGTGCCAGCAGTCGGGACTTTAGCTCCTACGAGCAGTACTTC
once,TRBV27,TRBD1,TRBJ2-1,CASSLGTGYHNEQFF,TGTGCCAGCAGTTTAGGGACAGGGTACCACAATGAGCAGTTCTTC
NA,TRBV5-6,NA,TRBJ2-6,CASSGGGSGANVLTF,TGTGCCAGCAGCGGGGGCGGGTCTGGGGCCAACGTCCTGACTTTC
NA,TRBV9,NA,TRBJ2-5,CASSARYRLTAQETQYF,TGTGCCAGCAGCGCCCGCTATAGGTTGACAGCCCAAGAGACCCAGTACTTC
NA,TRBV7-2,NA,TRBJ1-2,CASSLAQPVTNYGYTF,TGTGCCAGCAGCTTAGCCCAACCGGTCACTAACTATGGCTACACCTTC
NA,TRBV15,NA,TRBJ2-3,CATSRGLDSLNTDTQYF,TGTGCCACCAGCAGGGGCTTGGACTCTTTAAACACAGATACGCAGTATTTT
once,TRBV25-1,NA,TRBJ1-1,CASSEWEGNTEAFF,TGTGCCAGCAGTGAATGGGAGGGGAACACTGAAGCTTTCTTT
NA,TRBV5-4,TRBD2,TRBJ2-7,CASSKSGGRDEQYF,TGTGCCAGCAGCAAATCGGGAGGGCGGGACGAGCAGTACTTC
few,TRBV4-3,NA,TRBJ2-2,CASSQEGLLRGNTGELFF,TGCGCCAGCAGCCAGGAGGGGCTCCTTAGAGGGAACACCGGGGAGCTGTTTTTT
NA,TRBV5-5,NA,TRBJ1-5,CASSLDRVGGRPQHF,TGTGCCAGCAGCTTGGATCGGGTCGGGGGGCGGCCCCAGCATTTT
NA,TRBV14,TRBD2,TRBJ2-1,CASSPLAGGLSYNEQFF,TGTGCCAGCAGCCCTTTAGCGGGAGGGCTCTCCTACAATGAGCAGTTCTTC